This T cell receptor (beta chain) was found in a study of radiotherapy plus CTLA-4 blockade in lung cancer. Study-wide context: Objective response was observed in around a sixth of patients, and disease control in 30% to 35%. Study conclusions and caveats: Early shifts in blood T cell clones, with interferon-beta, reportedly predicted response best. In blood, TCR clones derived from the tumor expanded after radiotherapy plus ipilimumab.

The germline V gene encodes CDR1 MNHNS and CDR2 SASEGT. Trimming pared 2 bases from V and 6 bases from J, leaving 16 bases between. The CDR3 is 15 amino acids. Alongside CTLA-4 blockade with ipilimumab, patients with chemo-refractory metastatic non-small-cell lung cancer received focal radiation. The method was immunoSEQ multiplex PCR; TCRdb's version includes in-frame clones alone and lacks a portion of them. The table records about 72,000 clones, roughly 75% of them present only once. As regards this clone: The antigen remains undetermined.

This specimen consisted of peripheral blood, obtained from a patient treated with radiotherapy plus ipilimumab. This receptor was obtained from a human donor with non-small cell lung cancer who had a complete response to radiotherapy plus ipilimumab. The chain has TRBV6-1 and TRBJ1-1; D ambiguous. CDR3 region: CASSERSHLRAEAFF. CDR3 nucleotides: TGTGCCAGCAGTGAAAGGTCTCATCTGCGGGCTGAAGCTTTCTTT.